This TCR beta chain is from a study of T cell responses to AZD1222 COVID-19 vaccine. Across the study: Pooling was applied to second doses at about 4 or about 12 weeks. General study findings and limits: Spike-specific TCRs gained breadth and depth after people received two AZD1222 doses. The CD4 TCRs associated with vaccination extended across spike and predominated at 160-218 and 743-854.

About this clone: Its antigen is still unknown.

Germline values: CDR1 LGHDT, CDR2 YNNKEL (reference sequence). V was shortened by 5 bases and J by 8 bases, with 12 bases between the two germline ends. The CDR3 contains 13 residues. The data were produced by immunoSEQ multiplex PCR, yet TCRdb's version contains in-frame clones alone and is incomplete. Of over 150,000 clones in the sample, 90% were seen once. The chain links TRBV3-1 (or the pseudogene TRBV3-2) to TRBJ1-4; D perhaps matches TRBD1 (5 bases). This clonotype was sampled from an adult in good health. The material sequenced was peripheral blood, taken on day 0 of AZD1222 vaccination. The CDR3 is CASSAGLREKLFF. The CDR3 DNA reads TGTGCCAGCAGCGCAGGGCTACGGGAAAAACTGTTTTTT.